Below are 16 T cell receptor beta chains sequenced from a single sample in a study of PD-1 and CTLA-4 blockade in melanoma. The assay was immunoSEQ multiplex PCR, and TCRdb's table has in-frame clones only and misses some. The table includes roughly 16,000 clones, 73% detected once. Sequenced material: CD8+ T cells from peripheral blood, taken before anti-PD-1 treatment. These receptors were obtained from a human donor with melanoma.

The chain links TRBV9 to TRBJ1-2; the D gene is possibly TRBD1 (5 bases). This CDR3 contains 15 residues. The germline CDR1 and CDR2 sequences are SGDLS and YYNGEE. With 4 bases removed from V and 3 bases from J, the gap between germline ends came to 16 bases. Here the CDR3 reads CASSFSSGTHYGYTF. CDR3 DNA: TGTGCCAGCAGCTTTTCCTCCGGGACTCACTATGGCTACACCTTC.

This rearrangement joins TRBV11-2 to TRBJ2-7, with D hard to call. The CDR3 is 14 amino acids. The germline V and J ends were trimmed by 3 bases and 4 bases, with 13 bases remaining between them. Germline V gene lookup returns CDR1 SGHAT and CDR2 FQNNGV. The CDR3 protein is CASSFRLERYEQYF. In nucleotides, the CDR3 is TGTGCCAGCAGCTTCCGACTCGAAAGGTACGAGCAGTACTTC.

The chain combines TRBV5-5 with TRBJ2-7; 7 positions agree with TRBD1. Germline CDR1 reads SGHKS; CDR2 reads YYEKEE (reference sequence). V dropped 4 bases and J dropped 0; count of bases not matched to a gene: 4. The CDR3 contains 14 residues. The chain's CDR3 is CASSPWDSSYEQYF. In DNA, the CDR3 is TGTGCCAGCAGCCCCTGGGACAGCTCCTACGAGCAGTACTTC.

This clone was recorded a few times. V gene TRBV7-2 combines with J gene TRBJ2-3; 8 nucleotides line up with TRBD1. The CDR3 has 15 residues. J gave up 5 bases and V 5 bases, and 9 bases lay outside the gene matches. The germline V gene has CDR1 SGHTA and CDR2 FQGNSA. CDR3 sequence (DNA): TGTGCCAGCAGCCTTACAGGGGGGCGAGGAGATACGCAGTATTTT. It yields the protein CASSLTGGRGDTQYF.

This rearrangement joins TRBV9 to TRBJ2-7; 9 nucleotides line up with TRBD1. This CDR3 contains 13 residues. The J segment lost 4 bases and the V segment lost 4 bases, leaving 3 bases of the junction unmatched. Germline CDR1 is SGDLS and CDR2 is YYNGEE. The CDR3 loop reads CASSPGQGYEQYF. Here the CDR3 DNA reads TGTGCCAGCAGCCCGGGACAGGGATACGAGCAGTACTTC.

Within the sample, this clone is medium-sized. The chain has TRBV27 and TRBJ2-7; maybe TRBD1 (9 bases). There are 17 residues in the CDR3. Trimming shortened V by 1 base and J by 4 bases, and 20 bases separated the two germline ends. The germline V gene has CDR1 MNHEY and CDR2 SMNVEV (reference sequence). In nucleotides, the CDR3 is TGTGCCAGCAGTTTATTGATTAGCGGGACAGGGATTTACGAGCAGTACTTC. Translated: CASSLLISGTGIYEQYF.

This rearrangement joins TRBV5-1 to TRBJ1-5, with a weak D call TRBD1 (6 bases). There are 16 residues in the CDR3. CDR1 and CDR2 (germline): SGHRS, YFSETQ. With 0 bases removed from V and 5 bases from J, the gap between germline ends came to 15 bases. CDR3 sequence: CASSLGQAQDDQPQHF. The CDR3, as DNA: TGCGCCAGCAGCTTGGGACAGGCGCAGGATGATCAGCCCCAGCATTTT.

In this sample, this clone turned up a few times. The CDR3 is CASSYSPASLEQYF. CDR3 nucleotides: TGTGCCAGCAGTTACTCGCCCGCTTCCCTCGAGCAGTACTTC. The rearrangement uses TRBV6-5 and TRBJ2-7; D gene uncertain. The CDR3 length is 14 residues. Trimming removed 0 bases from V and 6 bases from J, with 12 bases in between. CDR1 is MNHEY, CDR2 SVGAGI, per germline.

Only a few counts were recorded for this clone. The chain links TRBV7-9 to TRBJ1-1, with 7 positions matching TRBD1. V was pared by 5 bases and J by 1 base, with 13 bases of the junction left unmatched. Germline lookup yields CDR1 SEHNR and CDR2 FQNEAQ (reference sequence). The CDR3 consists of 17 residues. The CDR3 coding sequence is TGTGCCAGCAGCGCAGAGCTTGGACAGGCAGCGAACACTGAAGCTTTCTTT. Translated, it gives CASSAELGQAANTEAFF.

The DNA of the CDR3 is TGTGCCAGCAGTGAATATATAGGAAGAGAAGCTTTCTTT. Its protein product is CASSEYIGREAFF. The V gene is TRBV25-1, the J gene TRBJ1-1; D is undetermined. The CDR3 is 13 amino acids. Germline values: CDR1 MGHDK, CDR2 SYGVNS. V was cut by 0 bases and J by 8 bases, with 10 bases left in between.

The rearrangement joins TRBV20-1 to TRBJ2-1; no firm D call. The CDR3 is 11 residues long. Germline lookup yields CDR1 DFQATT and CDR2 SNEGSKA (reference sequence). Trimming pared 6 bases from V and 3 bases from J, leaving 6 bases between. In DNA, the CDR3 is TGCAGTGCCCCCGGCTACAATGAGCAGTTCTTC. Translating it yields CSAPGYNEQFF.

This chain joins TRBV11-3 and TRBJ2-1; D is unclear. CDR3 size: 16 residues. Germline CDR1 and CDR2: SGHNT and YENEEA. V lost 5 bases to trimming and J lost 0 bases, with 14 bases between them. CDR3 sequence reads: CASSRPMKSSYNEQFF. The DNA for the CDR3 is TGTGCCAGCAGCAGGCCCATGAAAAGCTCCTACAATGAGCAGTTCTTC.

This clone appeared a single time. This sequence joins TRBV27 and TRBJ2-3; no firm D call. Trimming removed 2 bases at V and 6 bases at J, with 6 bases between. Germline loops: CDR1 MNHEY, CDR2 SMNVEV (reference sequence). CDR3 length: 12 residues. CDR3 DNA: TGTGCCAGCAGTTTAAATCAGGATACGCAGTATTTT. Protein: CASSLNQDTQYF.

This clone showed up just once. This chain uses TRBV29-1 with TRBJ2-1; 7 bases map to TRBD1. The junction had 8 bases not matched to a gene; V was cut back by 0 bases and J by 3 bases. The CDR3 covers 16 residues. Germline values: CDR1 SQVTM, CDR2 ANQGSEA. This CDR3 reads CSVEDLPGQSYNEQFF. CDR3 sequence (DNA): TGCAGCGTTGAAGATTTACCGGGACAGAGCTACAATGAGCAGTTCTTC.

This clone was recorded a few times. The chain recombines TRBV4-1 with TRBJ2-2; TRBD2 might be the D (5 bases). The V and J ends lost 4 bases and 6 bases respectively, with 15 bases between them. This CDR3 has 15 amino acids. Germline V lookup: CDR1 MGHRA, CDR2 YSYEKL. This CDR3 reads CASSRGLATAGELFF. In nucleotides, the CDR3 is TGCGCCAGCAGCCGAGGGCTGGCAACGGCCGGGGAGCTGTTTTTT.

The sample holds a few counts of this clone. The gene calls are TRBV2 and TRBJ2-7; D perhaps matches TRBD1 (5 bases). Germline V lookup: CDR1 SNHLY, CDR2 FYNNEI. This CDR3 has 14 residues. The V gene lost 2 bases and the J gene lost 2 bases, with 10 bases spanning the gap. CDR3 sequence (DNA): TGTGCCAGCAGTGAACCAGGGAAAGCCTACGAGCAGTACTTC. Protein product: CASSEPGKAYEQYF.